Listed below are T cell receptor beta chains from one sample, sequenced in a study of blood T cell repertoires in COVID-19. Repertoires were generated with immunoSEQ multiplex PCR, while TCRdb's copy carries only in-frame clones and drops some. The repertoire holds a few hundred thousand clones, around nine tenths seen once, with 5.5% to 8.5% in the top ten. Material: PBMCs or T cells enriched from blood (not recorded which). The origin of the receptors is a man aged 30-40 years in a cohort exposed to, infected with or recovered from COVID-19 (not recorded which). Each CDR3 is given with its conserved first and last residue. D genes are given only for firm matches. Some rows have no size entry. The others give once, few or many, or a class for an expanded clone.

V gene	J gene	clone size	D gene	CDR3 protein	CDR3 DNA
TRBV14	TRBJ1-6	NA	TRBD1	CASSAGQGNNSPLHF	TGTGCCAGCAGCGCGGGACAGGGGAATAATTCACCCCTCCACTTT
TRBV5-1	TRBJ2-7	NA	TRBD2	CASSPWTSGRFYYEQYF	TGCGCCAGCAGCCCCTGGACTAGCGGGAGATTCTACTACGAGCAGTACTTC
TRBV5-8	TRBJ2-7	NA	TRBD2	CASRRLAHYEQYF	TGTGCCAGCAGGCGACTAGCTCACTACGAGCAGTACTTC
TRBV5-8	TRBJ2-3	NA	TRBD2	CASSSGLAANTDTQYF	TGTGCCAGCAGCTCGGGACTAGCGGCAAACACAGATACGCAGTATTTT
TRBV7-9	TRBJ1-2	NA	TRBD1	CASSLGAGGNGGYTF	TGTGCCAGCAGCTTAGGCGCAGGGGGAAACGGTGGCTACACCTTC
TRBV7-7	TRBJ2-5	NA	TRBD2	CASSPGLASETQYF	TGTGCTAGCAGCCCAGGACTAGCATCAGAGACCCAGTACTTC
TRBV15	TRBJ1-2	NA	TRBD1	CATRPGQGAYGYTF	TGTGCCACCAGACCGGGACAGGGTGCCTATGGCTACACCTTC
TRBV28	TRBJ2-7	NA	TRBD1	CASRGQGYEQYF	TGTGCCAGCAGGGGACAGGGGTACGAGCAGTACTTC
TRBV28	TRBJ2-7	NA	NA	CASSLTRSYEQYF	TGTGCCAGCAGCCTGACTCGCTCCTACGAGCAGTACTTC
TRBV28	TRBJ1-1	NA	NA	CASFSGGGTEAFF	TGTGCCAGCTTCTCAGGAGGTGGCACTGAAGCTTTCTTT
TRBV28	TRBJ1-6	NA	NA	CASSLLRGSNSPLHF	TGTGCCAGCAGTCTCTTAAGGGGTTCTAATTCACCCCTCCACTTT
TRBV27	TRBJ1-2	NA	TRBD1	CASSFSGTGGEGGYTF	TGTGCCAGCAGTTTCTCCGGGACAGGGGGCGAAGGAGGCTACACCTTC
TRBV27	TRBJ1-2	NA	NA	CASRTTGSGGYTF	TGTGCCAGCAGGACCACAGGGTCGGGAGGCTACACCTTC
TRBV28	TRBJ1-5	NA	TRBD1	CASALRQGLQSNQPQHF	TGTGCCAGCGCCCTTAGACAGGGGCTACAGAGCAATCAGCCCCAGCATTTT
TRBV4-3	TRBJ2-1	NA	TRBD2	CASSQDSFSGAYNEQFF	TGCGCCAGCAGCCAAGACTCATTTAGCGGGGCCTACAATGAGCAGTTCTTC
TRBV10-2	TRBJ2-1	NA	NA	CATRRVRYNEQFF	TGCGCCACTAGGAGGGTGCGCTACAATGAGCAGTTCTTC
TRBV11-3	TRBJ2-3	NA	TRBD2	CASSLGPSGRTDTQYF	TGTGCCAGCAGCTTAGGCCCTAGCGGGAGGACAGATACGCAGTATTTT
TRBV5-1	TRBJ1-1	few	NA	CASSHPTGNTEAFF	TGCGCCAGCAGCCACCCAACGGGGAACACTGAAGCTTTCTTT
TRBV15	TRBJ2-7	NA	TRBD2	CATSREGLAYEQYF	TGTGCCACCAGCAGAGAGGGACTAGCGTACGAGCAGTACTTC
TRBV6-5	TRBJ1-1	NA	NA	CASRGNPWGGEAFF	TGTGCCAGCAGGGGGAACCCCTGGGGGGGCGAAGCTTTCTTT
TRBV6-5	TRBJ1-1	NA	TRBD1	CASSLRDRGRVTEAFF	TGTGCCAGCAGTTTGCGGGACAGGGGGAGGGTCACTGAAGCTTTCTTT
TRBV19	TRBJ2-1	NA	NA	CASSMWQFNNEQFF	TGTGCCAGTAGTATGTGGCAGTTTAACAATGAGCAGTTCTTC
TRBV6-5	TRBJ1-1	NA	TRBD1	CASSSSGGNTEAFF	TGTGCCAGCAGTTCCTCAGGGGGGAACACTGAAGCTTTCTTT
TRBV7-8	TRBJ1-1	once	TRBD1	CATYRGLDTEAFF	TGTGCCACCTACAGGGGGTTAGACACTGAAGCTTTCTTT
TRBV19	TRBJ2-2	once	TRBD1	CASSQRTGANTGELFF	TGTGCCAGTAGTCAACGGACAGGGGCGAACACCGGGGAGCTGTTTTTT
TRBV6-1	TRBJ2-3	once	TRBD1	CASSDPGQGAQYF	TGTGCCAGCAGTGACCCGGGACAGGGCGCGCAGTATTTT
TRBV5-6	TRBJ2-1	NA	NA	CASSFMGREQFF	TGTGCCAGCAGCTTTATGGGCAGAGAGCAGTTCTTC
TRBV24-1	TRBJ2-1	NA	NA	CATSERFLGPATPASNEQFF	TGTGCCACCAGTGAGCGTTTCTTAGGCCCGGCGACTCCCGCTAGCAATGAGCAGTTCTTC
TRBV7-2	TRBJ2-1	NA	NA	CASSLAGEVVEQFF	TGTGCCAGCAGCTTAGCGGGAGAGGTGGTTGAGCAGTTCTTC
TRBV14	TRBJ1-3	few	TRBD1	CASSPKASGGGNTIYF	TGTGCCAGCAGCCCTAAAGCATCAGGGGGCGGAAACACCATATATTTT
TRBV7-2	TRBJ2-6	NA	NA	CASSFHSSGANVLTF	TGTGCCAGCAGCTTCCACAGCTCTGGGGCCAACGTCCTGACTTTC
TRBV2	TRBJ1-2	NA	TRBD1	CASRARDSEPNYGYTF	TGTGCCAGCAGGGCACGGGACAGCGAACCTAACTATGGCTACACCTTC
TRBV3-1/TRBV3-2	TRBJ1-1	NA	TRBD1	CASSTSSGTGVTEAFF	TGTGCCAGCAGCACCTCTTCGGGGACAGGGGTCACTGAAGCTTTCTTT
TRBV9	TRBJ1-6	NA	NA	CASSVGGNSPLHF	TGTGCCAGCAGCGTAGGAGGAAATTCACCCCTCCACTTT
TRBV3-1/TRBV3-2	TRBJ1-2	NA	NA	CASSQVPGFYTF	TGTGCCAGCAGCCAAGTTCCGGGGTTCTACACCTTC
TRBV9	TRBJ2-5	NA	NA	CASSVDWQETQYF	TGTGCCAGCAGCGTAGACTGGCAAGAGACCCAGTACTTC
TRBV25-1	TRBJ2-7	NA	TRBD1	CASHRGGAYEQYF	TGTGCCAGTCACAGGGGCGGTGCCTACGAGCAGTACTTC
TRBV7-2	TRBJ2-1	NA	TRBD1	CASSFSPGQDRGQFF	TGTGCCAGCAGCTTTTCGCCGGGACAGGACCGGGGGCAGTTCTTC
TRBV19	TRBJ2-1	NA	TRBD2	CASSPRLAGWLHEQFF	TGTGCCAGTAGTCCTAGACTAGCGGGGTGGTTGCATGAGCAGTTCTTC
TRBV5-1	TRBJ2-5	NA	TRBD2	CASSLTGTSGETQYF	TGCGCCAGCAGCCTTACCGGGACTAGTGGGGAGACCCAGTACTTC
TRBV27	TRBJ2-1	NA	TRBD2	CASSSSSGDREQFF	TGTGCCAGCAGCTCATCTAGCGGTGACCGTGAGCAGTTCTTC
TRBV28	TRBJ2-7	NA	NA	CASSSPVYEQYF	TGTGCCAGCAGCTCTCCAGTCTACGAGCAGTACTTC
TRBV6-4	TRBJ1-1	NA	NA	CASSDGGSTEAFF	TGTGCCAGCAGTGACGGGGGCAGCACTGAAGCTTTCTTT
TRBV9	TRBJ2-1	NA	TRBD2	CASADSGRRGNEQFF	TGTGCCAGCGCCGATAGCGGGAGGAGGGGGAATGAGCAGTTCTTC
TRBV28	TRBJ1-4	NA	TRBD1	CASSLSTGRNEKLFF	TGTGCCAGCAGTTTATCGACAGGGAGGAACGAAAAACTGTTTTTT
TRBV6-5	TRBJ1-1	NA	NA	CASSYSRASNTEAFF	TGTGCCAGCAGTTACTCGAGGGCCTCGAACACTGAAGCTTTCTTT
TRBV28	TRBJ2-6	NA	TRBD2	CASSFAARSGGITGANVLTF	TGTGCCAGCAGTTTTGCGGCCCGGTCGGGAGGGATTACTGGGGCCAACGTCCTGACTTTC
TRBV7-2	TRBJ1-4	NA	TRBD1	CASSEQGGEKLFF	TGTGCCAGCAGCGAACAGGGGGGGGAAAAACTGTTTTTT
TRBV6-5	TRBJ2-1	NA	NA	CASSYPRGAGNEQFF	TGTGCCAGCAGTTACCCTCGTGGGGCCGGCAATGAGCAGTTCTTC
TRBV11-2	TRBJ2-2	NA	TRBD1	CASSSPGQANTGELFF	TGTGCCAGCAGCTCCCCGGGACAGGCCAACACCGGGGAGCTGTTTTTT
TRBV14	TRBJ1-2	NA	NA	CASSQVGYRAYTF	TGTGCCAGCAGCCAAGTTGGATACAGGGCCTACACCTTC
TRBV14	TRBJ2-7	NA	NA	CASSQELAGSYEQYF	TGTGCCAGCAGCCAAGAACTGGCGGGCTCCTACGAGCAGTACTTC
TRBV19	TRBJ1-1	NA	NA	CASSRRGGPEAFF	TGTGCCAGTAGTCGGCGGGGTGGACCTGAAGCTTTCTTT
TRBV7-2	TRBJ2-7	NA	NA	CASSLGYSVYEQYF	TGTGCCAGCAGCTTAGGGTATTCGGTCTACGAGCAGTACTTC
TRBV7-2	TRBJ2-1	NA	TRBD2	CASRRTSGIGNEQFF	TGTGCCAGCAGACGGACTAGCGGGATCGGGAATGAGCAGTTCTTC
TRBV27	TRBJ2-1	NA	NA	CASSWAGAYSYNEQFF	TGTGCCAGCAGTTGGGCAGGGGCCTACTCCTACAATGAGCAGTTCTTC
TRBV27	TRBJ1-2	NA	TRBD1	CASSPGTGPTYGYTF	TGTGCCAGCAGTCCCGGGACAGGACCAACCTATGGCTACACCTTC
TRBV27	TRBJ2-3	NA	TRBD2	CASSQRTSGRRDTQYF	TGTGCCAGCAGTCAAAGGACTAGCGGGAGGCGAGATACGCAGTATTTT
TRBV28	TRBJ2-1	few	NA	CASSPYGTSYNEQFF	TGTGCCAGCAGTCCATACGGGACATCCTACAATGAGCAGTTCTTC
TRBV7-3	TRBJ2-6	NA	NA	CASGAGANVLTF	TGTGCCTCGGGGGCTGGGGCCAACGTCCTGACTTTC